The 13 T cell receptor beta chains reported below all come from one sample, sequenced in a study of human T cells and chemical hapten exposure. Time point described: patch test 1, 2 weeks after DPC sensitization. The treatment here: therapeutic diphenylcyclopropenone sensitization with weekly scalp DPC. TCRdb analysed the RACE reads with MiXCR anew, one entry per CDR3 protein. This table holds under 65,000 distinct CDR3 sequences, approximately 9.1% found once. Specimen: whole blood, collected in connection with sensitization to the hapten diphenylcyclopropenone (DPC). These receptor sequences come from a woman aged 45-59 years with alopecia areata. Some clones in this sample may be carry-over from other donors' samples.

J is TRBJ1-2 and V is TRBV27; 9 bases fit TRBD1. J gave up 4 bases and V 5 bases, and 8 bases lay outside the gene matches. In germline, CDR1 is MNHEY, CDR2 SMNVEV (reference sequence). This CDR3 is 15 amino acids long. In DNA form, the CDR3 reads TGTGCCAGCAGTCCAGGACAGGGGTTTATCTATGGCTACACCTTC. Amino acid sequence: CASSPGQGFIYGYTF.

The sample holds many counts of this clonotype. This chain links TRBV10-1 with TRBJ2-7, with 11 bases identical to TRBD2. Germline CDR1 reads WNHNN; CDR2 reads SYGVQD (reference sequence). CDR3 length: 16 amino acids. V trimming: 7 bases; J trimming: 2 bases; junction bases outside the gene matches: 10. In DNA form, the CDR3 reads TGCGCCAGCAAATCAAAAACTAGCGGGAGTGCCTACGAGCAGTACTTC. Protein: CASKSKTSGSAYEQYF.

This clonotype was counted at least ten times. The J gene is TRBJ2-3, the V gene TRBV7-8, with a weak D call TRBD2 (5 bases). The CDR3 totals 14 residues. The germline V gene encodes CDR1 SGHVS and CDR2 FQNEAQ. The germline V and J ends were trimmed by 6 bases and 0 bases, with 10 bases remaining between them. In DNA, the CDR3 is TGTGCCAGCAGGACGGGAACTAGCACAGATACGCAGTATTTT. Residues: CASRTGTSTDTQYF.

By share of the sample, this clonotype is medium-sized. The chain is built from TRBV29-1 and TRBJ1-2; a possible D gene is TRBD1 (5 bases). The V end was cut by 3 bases, the J end by 3 bases, with 20 bases between. In germline, CDR1 is SQVTM, CDR2 ANQGSEA. The CDR3 has 16 amino acids. The DNA for the CDR3 is TGCAGCGTTGAGAAGGGTATGGACAAGGAATACTATGGCTACACCTTC. Protein: CSVEKGMDKEYYGYTF.

The genes are TRBV28 and TRBJ1-1; D possibly corresponds to TRBD1 (5 bases). The V gene lost 2 bases and the J gene lost 0 bases, with 7 bases spanning the gap. The CDR3 extends over 14 amino acids. CDR1 and CDR2 (germline): MDHEN, SYDVKM. The CDR3 protein is CASSLATVNTEAFF. The CDR3 region has the DNA TGTGCCAGCAGTTTAGCGACAGTGAACACTGAAGCTTTCTTT. The variable domain in full, with the rest retrieved from reference TRBV28 and TRBJ1-1, is DVKVTQSSRYLVKRTGEKVFLECVQDMDHENMFWYRQDPGLGLRLIYFSYDVKMKEKGDIPEGYSVSREKKERFSLILESASTNQTSMYLCASSLATVNTEAFFGQGTRLTVV.

This clonotype was detected many times. The genes are TRBV5-6 and TRBJ2-3, with 10 nucleotides matching TRBD2. V lost 0 bases, J lost 5 bases, and 6 bases stayed unmatched. The CDR3 totals 16 residues. The germline CDR1 and CDR2 sequences are SGHDT and YYEEEE. CDR3 residues: CASSLALAGVIDTQYF. Written as DNA, the CDR3 is TGTGCCAGCAGCTTGGCGCTAGCGGGAGTGATAGATACGCAGTATTTT.

As regards this clonotype: A much larger clonotype is one base distant, so this may be a read error. In this CDR3 the conserved last residue, phenylalanine or tryptophan, is missing, so a read error is likely. This rearrangement joins TRBV2 to TRBJ1-1; weak D call: TRBD1 (6 bases). This CDR3 region has 13 residues. CDR1 and CDR2 from the germline V gene are SNHLY and FYNNEI. V was pared by 7 bases and J by 4 bases, with 13 bases between. CDR3 amino acids: CASKGGGGTEAFL. CDR3 in DNA: TGTGCCAGCAAAGGTGGGGGCGGCACTGAAGCTTTCCTT.

This clonotype was found a few times. The CDR3 nucleotides are TGTGCCAGCGCTCCGCGCGCGAGCGCAGATACGCAGTATTTT. It encodes CASAPRASADTQYF. This chain joins TRBV11-3 and TRBJ2-3, with unresolved D. The CDR3 extends over 14 amino acids. CDR1 is SGHNT and CDR2 is YENEEA in the germline V gene. Trimming shortened V by 8 bases and J by 4 bases, and 16 bases separated the two germline ends.

This clonotype was seen ten or more times. The chain has TRBV19 and TRBJ2-5; no reliable D call. The germline V and J ends were trimmed by 6 bases and 2 bases, with 10 bases remaining between them. Germline values: CDR1 LNHDA, CDR2 SQIVND (reference sequence). The CDR3 spans 13 residues. The CDR3 nucleotides are TGTGCCAGTAGGAACGACGGACAAGAGACCCAGTACTTC. Translation: CASRNDGQETQYF.

A remark on this clonotype: Being one base from a much bigger clone, this may be a read error. The rearrangement links TRBV24-1 to TRBJ2-5; the D gene is possibly TRBD1 (5 bases). Germline V gives CDR1 KGHDR, CDR2 SFDVKD. The CDR3 covers 16 residues. V was cut by 7 bases and J by 0 bases, with 17 bases left in between. The CDR3 DNA reads TGTGCCACCAGGATACTACAGGACCGGTACCAAGAGACCCAGTACTTC. It codes for CATRILQDRYQETQYF.

This clonotype was seen more than once but under ten times. The rearrangement uses TRBV2 and TRBJ1-2; D remains ambiguous. Trimming removed 7 bases from V and 8 bases from J, with 11 bases in between. CDR1 SNHLY and CDR2 FYNNEI come from the germline V gene. The CDR3 sequence is 11 residues long. The CDR3 nucleotides are TGTGCCAGCATGGAGAACGGAGGCTACACCTTC. This encodes CASMENGGYTF. The complete variable domain, with remaining parts taken from reference TRBV2 and TRBJ1-2, reads EPEVTQTPSHQVTQMGQEVILRCVPISNHLYFYWYRQILGQKVEFLVSFYNNEISEKSEIFDDQFSVERPDGSNFTLKIRSTKLEDSAMYFCASMENGGYTFGSGTRLTVV.

Comments on this clonotype: A single base separates this from a much larger clone, so it may be a read error. The chain links TRBV20-1 to TRBJ2-7; 10 positions match TRBD2. The J call may be incorrect, as the DNA end agrees better with TRBJ2-1. Germline CDR1 reads DFQATT; CDR2 reads SNEGSKA (reference sequence). There are 15 residues in the CDR3. CDR3 nucleotide sequence: TGCAGTGCATTCGGCGGGGCTAGCGGGAGTAGCGAGCAGTTCTTC. Translated: CSAFGGASGSSEQFF.

This clonotype has ten or more counts. The CDR3, as DNA: TGCGCCAGCAGTGAGGTCGGGTATGGCTACACCTTC. This encodes CASSEVGYGYTF. The rearrangement joins TRBV10-2 to TRBJ1-2; D gene uncertain. CDR3 length equals 12 residues. Trimming stripped 2 bases from V and 5 bases from J, with 6 bases between. Germline CDR1 and CDR2: WSHSY and SAAADI.